The following is a T cell receptor (beta chain) sequence with its context. Germline values: CDR1 SGDLS, CDR2 YYNGEE. The length of the CDR3 is 15 residues. Trimming pared 3 bases from V and 0 bases from J, leaving 12 bases between. Assay used: immunoSEQ multiplex PCR; TCRdb lists only in-frame clones, some missing. The data contain 3,000 to 3,500 clones, less than 90% of them seen just once; the ten biggest clones take up 21%. These data originate in a study of blood T cell repertoires in COVID-19. Background on the study: PBMCs, B-cell-depleted T cells, or T cells were the source of the cDNA or gDNA that made up the material.

Input material: peripheral blood. The TCR was taken from a human donor in a cohort sampled during active COVID-19. V is TRBV9 and J is TRBJ1-2; D not resolved. The CDR3 is CASSAGGQTNYGYTF. The DNA for the CDR3 is TGTGCCAGCAGCGCCGGTGGGCAGACTAACTATGGCTACACCTTC. The entire variable domain, with the rest obtained from reference TRBV9 and TRBJ1-2, is as follows: DSGVTQTPKHLITATGQRVTLRCSPRSGDLSVYWYQQSLDQGLQFLIQYYNGEERAKGNILERFSAQQFPDLHSELNLSSLELGDSALYFCASSAGGQTNYGYTFGSGTRLTVV.